Below, 15 T cell receptor beta chains from the same sample are listed, as sequenced in a study of shared clonotypes between healthy human individuals. Some clones are missing from TCRdb's copy, which holds only in-frame ones; the method was immunoSEQ multiplex PCR. The top ten hold more than 10% of the sample, which has fewer than 650,000 clones, just over 75% seen once. The material sequenced was PBMCs. These receptors were obtained from a woman in her forties in good health. Some clones in this sample may be carry-over from other donors' samples.

V and J are TRBV4-1 and TRBJ2-7, with TRBD1 matching over 10 bases. The CDR3 has 16 residues. CDR1 is MGHRA and CDR2 is YSYEKL in the germline V gene. Trimming cost V 4 bases and J 3 bases; bases outside gene matches: 9. CDR3 residues: CASSLRLGQGDYEQYF. CDR3 DNA: TGCGCCAGCAGCCTGCGGCTCGGACAGGGGGACTACGAGCAGTACTTC.

This clone was detected only a few times. The chain couples TRBV6-4 to TRBJ2-2; the match to TRBD2 covers 10 bases. The CDR3 runs to 16 residues. After removal of 3 bases from V and 3 bases from J, the junction contained 4 bases not matched to a gene. CDR1 MRHNA and CDR2 SNTAGT come from the germline V gene. The CDR3 loop reads CASSELAGMDTGELFF. Here the CDR3 DNA reads TGTGCCAGCAGTGAACTAGCGGGGATGGACACCGGGGAGCTGTTTTTT.

This chain links TRBV7-9 with TRBJ1-5; 9 bases are a match to TRBD1. Germline V gene data show CDR1 as SEHNR and CDR2 as FQNEAQ (reference sequence). The CDR3 is 17 residues long. V gave up 8 bases and J gave up 5 bases; unmatched junction bases: 16. CDR3: CASDPPGQGISHQPQHF. In DNA form, the CDR3 reads TGTGCCAGCGATCCCCCGGGACAGGGTATTTCTCATCAGCCCCAGCATTTT.

This chain uses TRBV5-1 with TRBJ2-2; 8 positions match TRBD1. CDR3 length equals 17 residues. Germline CDR1 and CDR2: SGHRS and YFSETQ. V was pared by 4 bases and J by 1 base, with 9 bases of the junction left unmatched. In DNA, the CDR3 is TGCGCCAGCAGCACAACCACCGGGACAGGGAACACCGGGGAGCTGTTTTTT. Translation gives CASSTTTGTGNTGELFF.

The chain joins TRBV6-1 to TRBJ2-3; D perhaps matches TRBD1 (6 bases). Trimming took 4 bases from V and 4 from J, leaving 21 bases between them. Germline CDR1 reads MNHNS; CDR2 reads SASEGT. The CDR3 spans 17 residues. CDR3 sequence reads: CASSGYQTGSRPDTQYF. The CDR3 DNA sequence: TGTGCCAGCAGTGGCTATCAAACAGGGTCTCGCCCAGATACGCAGTATTTT.

The gene calls are TRBV7-2 and TRBJ1-5; D unresolved. This CDR3 spans 15 amino acids. The germline V gene has CDR1 SGHTA and CDR2 FQGNSA. Between the trimmed V and J ends, which lost 1 base and 7 bases, there was a span of 14 bases. CDR3 bases: TGTGCCAGCAGCTTAGGAGGACCCTGGGTCCAGCCCCAGCATTTT. Its protein product is CASSLGGPWVQPQHF.

The rearrangement joins TRBV15 to TRBJ2-3; D is ambiguous. V shed 0 bases and J shed 4 bases, with 5 bases lying between them. From germline, CDR1 is LNHNV and CDR2 YYDKDF (reference sequence). The CDR3 is 13 residues long. The CDR3 DNA is TGTGCCACCAGCAGAGATGGTCCAGATACGCAGTATTTT. Its protein product is CATSRDGPDTQYF.

This sequence joins TRBV6-1 and TRBJ2-2; the D is unclear. The CDR3 covers 13 residues. V lost 5 bases, J lost 8 bases, and 12 bases lay in between. In germline, CDR1 is MNHNS, CDR2 SASEGT. The CDR3 DNA follows: TGTGCCAGCAGTTTCCCCCCACCGGGGGAGCTGTTTTTT. This translates into CASSFPPPGELFF.

The sample holds a few counts of this clone. This chain uses TRBV15 with TRBJ2-7; D is tentatively TRBD1 or TRBD2 (5 bases each). Looked up from germline, CDR1 is LNHNV and CDR2 is YYDKDF (reference sequence). Trimming took 6 bases from V and 3 from J, leaving 18 bases between them. This CDR3 has 15 amino acids. The CDR3 coding sequence is TGTGCCACCAGTAAGAGATGGGGGTCGCGCTACGAGCAGTACTTC. As protein: CATSKRWGSRYEQYF.

The J gene is TRBJ2-7, the V gene TRBV7-2, with TRBD2 identical over 11 bases. The CDR3 sequence is 15 residues long. Germline V lookup: CDR1 SGHTA, CDR2 FQGNSA. V lost 2 bases and J lost 6; bases outside the gene matches: 6. The CDR3 DNA sequence: TGTGCCAGCAGCTTATTGACTAGCGGGACTGGCGAGCAGTACTTC. It translates to CASSLLTSGTGEQYF.

This chain uses TRBV5-4 with TRBJ2-7, with D possibly TRBD2 on 5 matching bases. The V gene lost 2 bases and the J gene lost 2 bases, with 11 bases spanning the gap. CDR1 is SGHNT, CDR2 YYREEE, per germline (reference sequence). The CDR3 has 14 amino acids. The CDR3 DNA reads TGTGCCAGCAGCTTTAGGGAGCACACCTACGAGCAGTACTTC. As protein: CASSFREHTYEQYF.

This chain links TRBV9 with TRBJ2-7, with D perhaps matching TRBD1 (6 bases). V lost 4 bases and J 3 bases, leaving 14 bases between the germline ends. This CDR3 has 14 residues. Per germline, CDR1 SGDLS and CDR2 YYNGEE. This CDR3 is CASSPRQEGYEQYF. The DNA for the CDR3 is TGTGCCAGCAGCCCCCGACAGGAAGGCTACGAGCAGTACTTC.

Notes on this clone: Since a far larger clone is one base different, this is likely a read error. The same CDR3 arises from other DNA sequences in this sample as well. The chain carries TRBV4-3 and TRBJ2-6, with D uncertain. CDR3 length: 16 amino acids. Trimming took 1 base from V and 0 from J, leaving 7 bases between them. In germline, CDR1 is LGHNA, CDR2 YSLEER. CDR3 bases: TGCGCCAGCAGCCAAGGAGTCGGCTCTGGGGCCAACGTCCTGACTTTC. This sequence encodes CASSQGVGSGANVLTF.

This clone has a handful of counts. The CDR3 region has the DNA TGTGCCAGCAGCTTGCGCGGAGACGGGAGTTACAATGAGCAGTTCTTC. Its protein product is CASSLRGDGSYNEQFF. The chain joins TRBV11-2 to TRBJ2-1, with D possibly being TRBD2 (6 bases). Germline V lookup: CDR1 SGHAT, CDR2 FQNNGV. The CDR3 sequence is 16 residues long. V was clipped by 3 bases and J by 4 bases, with 16 bases between them.

The chain links TRBV28 to TRBJ2-7, with 11 positions matching TRBD1. CDR1 and CDR2 (germline): MDHEN, SYDVKM. The trim removed 7 bases at V and 4 bases at J, leaving 6 bases unmatched. The CDR3 contains 14 residues. CDR3 amino acids: CASIGTGGGYEQYF. The DNA for the CDR3 is TGTGCCAGCATAGGGACAGGGGGAGGGTACGAGCAGTACTTC.